The 6 T cell receptor beta chains presented below share a single source sample, sequenced in a study of shared clonotypes between healthy human individuals. CD45RO-negative CD8 cells positively selected for CCR7 made up the naive population, which excluded terminally differentiated effector memory CD45RA+ cells. Only in-frame clones appear in the TCRdb table, and some are missing; sequencing was by immunoSEQ multiplex PCR. Of more than 2 million clones in the sample, just under 95% are singletons; the top ten hold 1.1%. Sequenced input: naive CD8+ T cells sorted from blood. These receptors were taken from a man in his late teens or twenties in good health.

The chain has TRBV11-2 and TRBJ2-3, with 8 bases matching TRBD2. Germline V gives CDR1 SGHAT, CDR2 FQNNGV. The ends lost 5 bases at V and 1 base at J; junction bases unmatched: 5. CDR3 size: 15 residues. As DNA, the CDR3 is TGTGCCAGCAGCCTTCCGACTAGCGGCACAGATACGCAGTATTTT. It specifies CASSLPTSGTDTQYF. The full variable domain, in which reference TRBV11-2 and TRBJ2-3 provide the parts outside the CDR3, is EAGVAQSPRYKIIEKRQSVAFWCNPISGHATLYWYQQILGQGPKLLIQFQNNGVVDDSQLPKDRFSAERLKGVDSTLKIQPAKLEDSAVYLCASSLPTSGTDTQYFGPGTRLTVL.

The CDR3 nucleotides read TGCGCCAGCAGCTACGGGGGTGAGCAGTTCTTC. The encoded protein is CASSYGGEQFF. The chain is built from TRBV5-1 and TRBJ2-1, with D tentatively TRBD2 (6 bases). Trimming took off 3 bases at V and 9 bases at J, with 7 bases between the two ends. The CDR3 covers 11 residues. CDR1 is SGHRS and CDR2 is YFSETQ in the germline V gene.

As for this clone: At the DNA level, this CDR3 is encoded by other sequences in the same sample as well. The chain joins TRBV27 to TRBJ2-7; D may correspond to TRBD1 or TRBD2 (5 bases each). Trimming pared 3 bases from V and 3 bases from J, leaving 9 bases between. Germline V gene sequence: CDR1 MNHEY, CDR2 SMNVEV (reference sequence). The CDR3 runs to 13 residues. CDR3 in amino acids: CASSFRDGYEQYF. The CDR3, as DNA: TGTGCCAGCAGTTTTAGGGACGGCTACGAGCAGTACTTC.

For this clone: No conserved phenylalanine or tryptophan ends this CDR3, so it is likely a read error. V usage is TRBV30 and J usage is TRBJ1-1; the D is unclear. V shed 3 bases and J shed 3 bases, with 11 bases lying between them. Germline V CDR1 and CDR2: GTSNPN, SVGIG (reference sequence). The CDR3 consists of 13 residues. CDR3 DNA sequence: TGTGCCTGGAGCGAGTCCGGGGACACTGAAGCTTTCTCT. Amino acid sequence: CAWSESGDTEAFS.

This chain connects TRBV18 to TRBJ2-7, with D possibly TRBD1 on 5 matching bases. Trimming pared 4 bases from V and 2 bases from J, leaving 9 bases between. There are 13 residues in the CDR3. Germline V gives CDR1 KGHSH, CDR2 LQKENI. CDR3 bases: TGTGCCAGCTCACTAGACAGAGCCTACGAGCAGTACTTC. Protein sequence: CASSLDRAYEQYF.

This sequence joins TRBV5-1 and TRBJ1-2; no reliable D call. Germline assignment: CDR1 SGHRS and CDR2 YFSETQ. The CDR3 has 13 residues. V dropped 0 bases and J dropped 3 bases, with 6 bases sitting between them. The CDR3 nucleotides are TGCGCCAGCAGCTTGGTTCAGGACTATGGCTACACCTTC. Its translation: CASSLVQDYGYTF.